This record concerns one TCR beta chain sequence. Its antigen is not known. Only in-frame clones appear in the TCRdb table, and some are missing; sequencing was by immunoSEQ multiplex PCR. The data hold under 200,000 clones, with more than 75% observed a single time. TCR beta libraries used approximately 1.9 micrograms of genomic DNA from cryopreserved PBMCs. This sample was taken from a study of cytotoxic CD8 clonotypes in ibrutinib-treated CLL. About the study: A median approximately 12 months of treatment, range 6 to 36, preceded the collection of response samples. General study results and limits: At the start, clonality exceeded age-matched healthy donors and followed circulating CD8+ T-cell counts.

Unmatched junction bases numbered 4, after V lost 6 bases and J lost 1 base. Germline CDR1 SGHRS, CDR2 YFSETQ. The CDR3 is 16 residues long. This sequence was found in a human donor with chronic lymphocytic leukemia. This chain connects TRBV5-1 to TRBJ2-3; TRBD2 agrees at 14 bases. The sample consisted of PBMCs, taken after 12 months of ibrutinib treatment. CDR3 coding DNA: TGCGCCAGCACCCCGGGACTAGCGGGAGGCACAGATACGCAGTATTTT. It codes for CASTPGLAGGTDTQYF.